The T cell receptor beta chain described here comes from a study of monozygotic twins with inflammatory bowel disease. Whole-blood total RNA was extracted without T cell sorting. Each TCR library used 3,000 to 3,500 ng of total RNA. Researchers used template switching to add UMIs featuring a 6-nucleotide sample barcode. TCRdb reprocessed the 5' RACE reads, keeping one entry per CDR3 protein, no DNA. The data include 400,000 to 500,000 distinct CDR3 sequences; the top ten clones carry 2% to 3%. The germline CDR1 and CDR2 sequences are DFQATT and SNEGSKA (reference sequence). The CDR3 length is 15 residues.

This TCR was sampled from a human donor with ulcerative colitis or Crohn's disease, or a healthy co-twin of an affected twin (not recorded which). V gene TRBV20-1 combines with J gene TRBJ2-7; TCRdb picks TRBD2, but there is no DNA to check that call. The sequenced sample consisted of blood. The CDR3 region is CSATPLAGGPYEQYF.